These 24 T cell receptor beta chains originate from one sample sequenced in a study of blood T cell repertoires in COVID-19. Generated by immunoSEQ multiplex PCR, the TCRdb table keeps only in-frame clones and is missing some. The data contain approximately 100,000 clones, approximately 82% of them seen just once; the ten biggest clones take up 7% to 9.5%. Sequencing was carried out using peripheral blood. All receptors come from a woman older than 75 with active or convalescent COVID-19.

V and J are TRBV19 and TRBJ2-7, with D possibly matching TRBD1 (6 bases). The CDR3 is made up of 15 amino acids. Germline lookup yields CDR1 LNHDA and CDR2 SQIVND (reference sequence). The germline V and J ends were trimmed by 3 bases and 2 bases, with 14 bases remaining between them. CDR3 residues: CASSINPGVAYEQYF. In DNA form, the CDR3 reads TGTGCCAGTAGTATCAATCCAGGGGTGGCCTACGAGCAGTACTTC.

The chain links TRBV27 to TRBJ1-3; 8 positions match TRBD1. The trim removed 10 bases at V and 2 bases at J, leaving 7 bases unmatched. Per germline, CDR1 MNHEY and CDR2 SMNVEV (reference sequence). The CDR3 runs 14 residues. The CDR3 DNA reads TGTGCCACCCGCCAGGGGGCAGCTGGAAACACCATATATTTT. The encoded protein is CATRQGAAGNTIYF.

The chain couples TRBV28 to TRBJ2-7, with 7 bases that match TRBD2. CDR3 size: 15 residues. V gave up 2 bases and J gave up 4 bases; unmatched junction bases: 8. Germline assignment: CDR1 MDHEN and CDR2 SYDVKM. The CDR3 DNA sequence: TGTGCCAGCAGTTTAGGCCGCGGGAGTAAATACGAGCAGTACTTC. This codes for CASSLGRGSKYEQYF.

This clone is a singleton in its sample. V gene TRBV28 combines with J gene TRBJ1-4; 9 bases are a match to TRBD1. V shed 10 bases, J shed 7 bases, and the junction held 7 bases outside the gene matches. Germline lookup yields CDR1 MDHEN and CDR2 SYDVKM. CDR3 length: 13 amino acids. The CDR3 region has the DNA TGTGCCACAAACAGGGGGCGGGGTGAAAAACTGTTTTTT. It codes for CATNRGRGEKLFF.

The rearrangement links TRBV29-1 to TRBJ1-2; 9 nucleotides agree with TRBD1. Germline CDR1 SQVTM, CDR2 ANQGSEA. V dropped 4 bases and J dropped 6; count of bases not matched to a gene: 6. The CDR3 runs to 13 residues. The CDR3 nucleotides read TGCAGCGTTGGGGACAGGGTAGGAAATGGCTACACCTTC. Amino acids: CSVGDRVGNGYTF.

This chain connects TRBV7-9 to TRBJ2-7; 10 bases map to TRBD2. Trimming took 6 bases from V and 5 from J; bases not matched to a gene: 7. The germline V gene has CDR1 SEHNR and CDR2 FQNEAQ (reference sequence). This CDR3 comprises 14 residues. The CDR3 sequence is CASSYGTSVHEQYF. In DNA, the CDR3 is TGTGCCAGCAGTTACGGGACTAGCGTCCACGAGCAGTACTTC.

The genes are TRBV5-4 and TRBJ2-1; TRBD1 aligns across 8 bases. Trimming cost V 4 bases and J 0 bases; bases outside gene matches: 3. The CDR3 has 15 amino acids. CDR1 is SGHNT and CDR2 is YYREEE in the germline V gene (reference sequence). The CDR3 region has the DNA TGTGCCAGCAGCCTAGGACAGGGCTCCTACAATGAGCAGTTCTTC. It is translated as CASSLGQGSYNEQFF.

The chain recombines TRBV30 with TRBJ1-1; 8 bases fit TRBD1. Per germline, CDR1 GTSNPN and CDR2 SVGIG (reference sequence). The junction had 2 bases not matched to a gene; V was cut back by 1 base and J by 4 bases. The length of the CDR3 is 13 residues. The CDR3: CAWSEQGGTEAFF. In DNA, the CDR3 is TGTGCCTGGAGTGAACAGGGGGGCACTGAAGCTTTCTTT.

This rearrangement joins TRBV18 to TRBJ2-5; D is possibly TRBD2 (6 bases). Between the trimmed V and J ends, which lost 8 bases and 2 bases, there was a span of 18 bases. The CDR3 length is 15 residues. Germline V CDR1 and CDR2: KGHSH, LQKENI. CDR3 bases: TGTGCCAGCCTGGGACTCCTAAGAGGTCAAGAGACCCAGTACTTC. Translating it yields CASLGLLRGQETQYF.

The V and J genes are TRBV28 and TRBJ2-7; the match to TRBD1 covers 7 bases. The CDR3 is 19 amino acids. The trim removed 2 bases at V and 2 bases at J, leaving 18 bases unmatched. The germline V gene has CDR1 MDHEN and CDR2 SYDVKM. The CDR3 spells CASSLGAGSSGGATYEQYF. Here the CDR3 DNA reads TGTGCCAGCAGTTTAGGCGCCGGGTCCTCAGGGGGAGCTACCTACGAGCAGTACTTC.

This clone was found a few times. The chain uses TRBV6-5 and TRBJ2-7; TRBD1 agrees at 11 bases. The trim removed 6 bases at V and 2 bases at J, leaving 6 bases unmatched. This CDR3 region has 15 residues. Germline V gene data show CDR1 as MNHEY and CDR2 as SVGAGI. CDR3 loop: CASSWGTGGPYEQYF. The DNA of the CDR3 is TGTGCCAGCAGCTGGGGGACAGGGGGACCCTACGAGCAGTACTTC.

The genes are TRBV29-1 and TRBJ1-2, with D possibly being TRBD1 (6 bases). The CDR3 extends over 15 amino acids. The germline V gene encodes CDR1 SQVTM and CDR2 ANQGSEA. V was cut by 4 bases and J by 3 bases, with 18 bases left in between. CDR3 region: CSVAPSGTSDYGYTF. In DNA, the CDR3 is TGCAGCGTTGCCCCTTCAGGGACATCTGACTATGGCTACACCTTC.

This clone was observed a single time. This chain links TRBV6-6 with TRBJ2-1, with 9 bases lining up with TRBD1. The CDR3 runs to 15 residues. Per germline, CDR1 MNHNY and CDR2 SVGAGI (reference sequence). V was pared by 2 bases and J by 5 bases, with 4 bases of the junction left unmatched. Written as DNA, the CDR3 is TGTGCCAGCAGTTACCTTGGACAGGGGAACAATGAGCAGTTCTTC. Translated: CASSYLGQGNNEQFF.

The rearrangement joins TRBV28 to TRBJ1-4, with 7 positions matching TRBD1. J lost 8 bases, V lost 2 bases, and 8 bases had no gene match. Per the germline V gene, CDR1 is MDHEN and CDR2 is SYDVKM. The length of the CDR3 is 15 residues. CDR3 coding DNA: TGTGCCAGCAGTTTAAAGGGGGCGGGGAACGAAAAACTGTTTTTT. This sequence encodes CASSLKGAGNEKLFF.

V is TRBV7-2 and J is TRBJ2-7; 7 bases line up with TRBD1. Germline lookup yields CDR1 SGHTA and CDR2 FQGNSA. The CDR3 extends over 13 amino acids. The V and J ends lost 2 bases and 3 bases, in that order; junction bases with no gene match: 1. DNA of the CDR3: TGTGCCAGCAGCTTAAACAGGGGCTACGAGCAGTACTTC. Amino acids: CASSLNRGYEQYF.

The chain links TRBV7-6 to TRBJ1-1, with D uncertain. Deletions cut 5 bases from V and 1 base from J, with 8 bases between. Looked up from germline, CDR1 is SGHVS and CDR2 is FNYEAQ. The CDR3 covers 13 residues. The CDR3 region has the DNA TGTGCCAGCAGCCGCGACACGAACACTGAAGCTTTCTTT. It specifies CASSRDTNTEAFF.

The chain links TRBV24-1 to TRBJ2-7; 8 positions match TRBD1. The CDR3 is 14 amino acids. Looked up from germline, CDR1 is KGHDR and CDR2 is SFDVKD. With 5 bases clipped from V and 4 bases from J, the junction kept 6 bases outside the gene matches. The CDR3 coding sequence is TGTGCCACCAGTGGTTCGGACAGGGCGTACGAGCAGTACTTC. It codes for CATSGSDRAYEQYF.

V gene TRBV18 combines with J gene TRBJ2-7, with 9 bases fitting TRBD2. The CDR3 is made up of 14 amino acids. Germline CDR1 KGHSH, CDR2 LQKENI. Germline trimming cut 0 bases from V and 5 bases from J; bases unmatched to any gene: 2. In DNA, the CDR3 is TGTGCCAGCTCACCACCTAGCGGGAGCGACGAGCAGTACTTC. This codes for CASSPPSGSDEQYF.

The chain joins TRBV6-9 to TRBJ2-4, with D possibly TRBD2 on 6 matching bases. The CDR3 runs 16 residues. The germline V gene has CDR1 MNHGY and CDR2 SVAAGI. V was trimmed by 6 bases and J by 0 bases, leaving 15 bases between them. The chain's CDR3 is CASRPNGSIAKNIQYF. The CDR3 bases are TGTGCCAGCAGGCCGAACGGGAGTATAGCCAAAAACATTCAGTACTTC.

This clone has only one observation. The CDR3 region is CASSLGGRSSNEQFF. DNA for the CDR3: TGTGCCAGCAGCTTAGGGGGGAGGAGCTCAAATGAGCAGTTCTTC. The chain couples TRBV7-2 to TRBJ2-1, with TRBD2 as a possible D gene (6 bases). Germline values: CDR1 SGHTA, CDR2 FQGNSA. V gave up 1 base and J gave up 7 bases, with 14 bases separating them. The CDR3 runs to 15 residues.

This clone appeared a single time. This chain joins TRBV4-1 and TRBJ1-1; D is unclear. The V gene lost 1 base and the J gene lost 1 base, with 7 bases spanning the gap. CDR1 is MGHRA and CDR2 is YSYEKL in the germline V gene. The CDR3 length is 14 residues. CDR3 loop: CASSQGQQNTEAFF. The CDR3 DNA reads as TGCGCCAGCAGCCAAGGCCAACAGAACACTGAAGCTTTCTTT.

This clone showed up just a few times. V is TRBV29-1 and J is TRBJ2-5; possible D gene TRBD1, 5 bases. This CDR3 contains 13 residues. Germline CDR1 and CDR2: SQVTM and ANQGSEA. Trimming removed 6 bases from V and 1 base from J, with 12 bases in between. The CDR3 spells CSVSQGPQETQYF. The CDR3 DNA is TGCAGCGTCTCCCAGGGCCCCCAAGAGACCCAGTACTTC.

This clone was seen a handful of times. The CDR3: CASSQDSTENYGYTF. As DNA, the CDR3 is TGTGCCAGCAGCCAAGATTCAACAGAGAACTATGGCTACACCTTC. The rearrangement joins TRBV4-2 to TRBJ1-2, with D uncertain. The germline V gene has CDR1 LGHNA and CDR2 YNFKEQ. V was trimmed by 0 bases and J by 2 bases, leaving 10 bases between them. This CDR3 has 15 residues.

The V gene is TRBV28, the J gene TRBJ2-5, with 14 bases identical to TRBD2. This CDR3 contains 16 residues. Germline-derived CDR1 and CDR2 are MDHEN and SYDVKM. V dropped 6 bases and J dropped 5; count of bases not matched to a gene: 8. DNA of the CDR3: TGTGCCAGCAGCATAGGACTAGCGGGAGGTCGGGAGACCCAGTACTTC. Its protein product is CASSIGLAGGRETQYF.